Following are 10 T cell receptor beta chains from one sample sequenced in a study of cytomegalovirus exposure and HLA in healthy donors. The PCR made use of 60 Vbeta and 13 Jbeta primers. Using immunoSEQ multiplex PCR, the repertoire was profiled, and TCRdb retains in-frame clones only, with some absent. The sample records 100,000 or so clones, over 60% being singletons. Sample: PBMCs. Receptors originate from a female donor in good health and CMV-seropositive.

The chain uses TRBV11-2 and TRBJ1-2; 12 bases fit TRBD1. V trimming: 5 bases; J trimming: 5 bases; junction bases outside the gene matches: 6. Germline values: CDR1 SGHAT, CDR2 FQNNGV. CDR3 length: 15 amino acids. CDR3 sequence: CASSLGTGGKYGYTF. The CDR3 coding sequence is TGTGCCAGCAGCCTGGGGACAGGGGGCAAGTATGGCTACACCTTC.

The chain combines TRBV7-2 with TRBJ2-1, with TRBD1 matching 8 bases. Germline V gene sequence: CDR1 SGHTA, CDR2 FQGNSA. The J segment lost 1 base and the V segment lost 6 bases, leaving 2 bases of the junction unmatched. The CDR3 runs to 14 residues. The CDR3 sequence is CASSDRGSYNEQFF. CDR3 sequence (DNA): TGTGCCAGCAGTGACAGGGGATCCTACAATGAGCAGTTCTTC.

The gene calls are TRBV29-1 and TRBJ1-1, with 7 bases aligning to TRBD1. This CDR3 is 14 amino acids long. The junction had 9 bases not matched to a gene; V was cut back by 6 bases and J by 2 bases. Germline V gene sequence: CDR1 SQVTM, CDR2 ANQGSEA. CDR3 sequence: CSVLKGTVNTEAFF. As DNA, the CDR3 is TGCAGCGTCCTCAAAGGGACAGTTAACACTGAAGCTTTCTTT.

The rearrangement links TRBV18 to TRBJ2-2, with D perhaps TRBD1 (6 bases). Looked up from germline, CDR1 is KGHSH and CDR2 is LQKENI. V gave up 4 bases and J gave up 0 bases, with 9 bases separating them. This CDR3 is built from 15 residues. The CDR3 DNA sequence: TGTGCCAGCTCACAGGGACACCCGAACACCGGGGAGCTGTTTTTT. It yields the protein CASSQGHPNTGELFF.

This chain connects TRBV16 to TRBJ1-6; D not certain. CDR1 KGHSY and CDR2 FQNENV come from the germline V gene. V was cut by 1 base and J by 8 bases, with 15 bases left in between. This CDR3 spans 16 amino acids. The DNA of the CDR3 is TGTGCCAGCAGCCAATTAGGAGGGAATGTGCATTCACCCCTCCACTTT. It translates to CASSQLGGNVHSPLHF.

The chain uses TRBV6-6 and TRBJ2-7; D may be TRBD2 (5 bases). Germline assignment: CDR1 MNHNY and CDR2 SVGAGI (reference sequence). The length of the CDR3 is 14 residues. Trimming removed 10 bases at V and 0 bases at J, with 16 bases between. DNA of the CDR3: TGTGCCATAAACCGGGATCTTAGCTCCTACGAGCAGTACTTC. Its translation: CAINRDLSSYEQYF.

The table lists this clone with a few counts. The chain combines TRBV7-9 with TRBJ2-3; D possibly corresponds to TRBD2 (6 bases). CDR3 length equals 15 residues. Germline V lookup: CDR1 SEHNR, CDR2 FQNEAQ (reference sequence). V lost 3 bases and J 4 bases, leaving 14 bases between the germline ends. The CDR3 bases are TGTGCCAGCAGCTTCGTGTCGGGAGTACCAGATACGCAGTATTTT. Protein: CASSFVSGVPDTQYF.

The J gene is TRBJ2-5, the V gene TRBV12-5, with 11 bases that match TRBD1. Trimming cost V 3 bases and J 5 bases; bases outside gene matches: 11. Germline V gene sequence: CDR1 LGHNT, CDR2 FRNRAP. The CDR3 extends over 17 amino acids. CDR3 protein: CASGFPRGDRGWETQYF. Here the CDR3 DNA reads TGTGCTAGTGGTTTTCCCCGGGGGGACAGGGGGTGGGAGACCCAGTACTTC.

V usage is TRBV6-5 and J usage is TRBJ2-5, with D maybe TRBD2 (6 bases). The CDR3 covers 14 residues. V dropped 3 bases and J dropped 11 bases, with 19 bases sitting between them. Germline V lookup: CDR1 MNHEY, CDR2 SVGAGI. The CDR3 region has the DNA TGTGCCAGCAGTTATGGAGGAGGGGCCCCCGGGCAGTACTTC. This translates into CASSYGGGAPGQYF.

The chain carries TRBV30 and TRBJ2-3; D is unresolved. V lost 4 bases and J 4 bases, leaving 12 bases between the germline ends. Germline V gives CDR1 GTSNPN, CDR2 SVGIG (reference sequence). There are 13 residues in the CDR3. Written as DNA, the CDR3 is TGTGCCTGGACCCTTGCGGTGGCAGATACGCAGTATTTT. This gives the protein CAWTLAVADTQYF.